The 25 T cell receptor beta chains in this list originate from one sample, sequenced in a study of cytomegalovirus exposure and HLA in healthy donors. 60 Vbeta and 13 Jbeta primers were used in PCR. Produced via immunoSEQ multiplex PCR; TCRdb's table is partial and in-frame only. The sample has fewer than 95,000 clones, roughly 79% seen once. Source material: PBMCs. These receptors all stem from a man younger than 40 in good health and CMV-seronegative.

CDR3 residues: CASSPRDRTYEQYF. Written as DNA, the CDR3 is TGTGCCAGCTCACCACGGGACAGAACCTACGAGCAGTACTTC. V and J are TRBV18 and TRBJ2-7, with TRBD1 identical over 7 bases. Germline V gene sequence: CDR1 KGHSH, CDR2 LQKENI. The CDR3 is 14 amino acids. V lost 1 base to trimming and J lost 2 bases; unmatched junction nucleotides: 2.

The chain uses TRBV7-2 and TRBJ1-2; 10 bases line up with TRBD1. The junction had 11 bases not matched to a gene; V was cut back by 5 bases and J by 8 bases. Germline CDR1 and CDR2: SGHTA and FQGNSA. The CDR3 contains 15 residues. CDR3: CASSTDRGLSSGYTF. The CDR3 DNA is TGTGCCAGCAGCACCGACAGGGGGCTTTCCTCCGGCTACACCTTC.

This rearrangement joins TRBV11-2 to TRBJ1-1; 8 bases match TRBD1. Germline V gene data show CDR1 as SGHAT and CDR2 as FQNNGV. The ends lost 6 bases at V and 10 bases at J; junction bases unmatched: 16. The CDR3 consists of 15 residues. The CDR3 DNA is TGTGCCAGCAGTCCACAGGGGGGCGACGCCGGGGGAGCTTTCTTT. Translating gives CASSPQGGDAGGAFF.

V and J are TRBV4-1 and TRBJ1-5; TRBD1 matches 8 bases. CDR3 length: 15 residues. V lost 5 bases to trimming and J lost 6 bases; unmatched junction nucleotides: 9. From germline, CDR1 is MGHRA and CDR2 YSYEKL. This CDR3 reads CASSAMTGVSQPQHF. The CDR3 bases are TGCGCCAGCAGCGCCATGACAGGGGTGAGTCAGCCCCAGCATTTT.

J is TRBJ1-6 and V is TRBV7-9; maybe TRBD1 (5 bases). CDR3 length equals 14 residues. Trimming removed 4 bases at V and 9 bases at J, with 13 bases between. From germline, CDR1 is SEHNR and CDR2 FQNEAQ (reference sequence). Here the CDR3 DNA reads TGTGCCAGCAGCTCGCAGGGTTCGTTTTCACCCCTCCACTTT. This encodes CASSSQGSFSPLHF.

The V and J genes are TRBV25-1 and TRBJ1-5; 7 positions match TRBD1. The V and J ends lost 4 bases and 2 bases, in that order; junction bases with no gene match: 8. CDR3 length equals 16 residues. Germline lookup yields CDR1 MGHDK and CDR2 SYGVNS. This CDR3 reads CASSANKGAGNQPQHF. The CDR3 DNA reads TGTGCCAGCAGTGCGAATAAGGGGGCAGGCAATCAGCCCCAGCATTTT.

This chain joins TRBV5-4 and TRBJ2-5, with 10 positions matching TRBD2. The CDR3 sequence is 17 residues long. Germline assignment: CDR1 SGHNT and CDR2 YYREEE (reference sequence). Trimming cost V 0 bases and J 5 bases; bases outside gene matches: 10. This chain's CDR3 is CASSLARTSGISETQYF. The CDR3 DNA follows: TGTGCCAGCAGCTTGGCTCGCACTAGCGGGATTTCGGAGACCCAGTACTTC.

This clone was counted once. The chain uses TRBV2 and TRBJ1-2, with TRBD1 matching over 10 bases. The CDR3 totals 16 residues. The germline V gene encodes CDR1 SNHLY and CDR2 FYNNEI. Trimming removed 2 bases from V and 4 bases from J; junction bases left unmatched: 7. In DNA form, the CDR3 reads TGTGCCAGCAGTGAAAGACAGGGGGCGAGATCCTATGGCTACACCTTC. It specifies CASSERQGARSYGYTF.

The genes are TRBV12-5 and TRBJ1-4; no reliable D call. The CDR3 contains 14 residues. Trimming removed 2 bases from V and 7 bases from J, with 11 bases in between. From germline, CDR1 is LGHNT and CDR2 FRNRAP. DNA for the CDR3: TGTGCTAGTGGTTTGAGCGTACTGGGTGAAAAACTGTTTTTT. Residues: CASGLSVLGEKLFF.

The chain uses TRBV7-2 and TRBJ1-5; D remains ambiguous. CDR1 is SGHTA and CDR2 is FQGNSA in the germline V gene. V gave up 6 bases and J gave up 0 bases, with 12 bases separating them. The CDR3 loop spans 15 amino acids. The CDR3 protein is CASSSRRGSNQPQHF. For the CDR3, the DNA is TGTGCCAGCAGTTCACGGAGAGGTAGCAATCAGCCCCAGCATTTT.

This chain joins TRBV5-6 and TRBJ1-1, with 8 bases lining up with TRBD1. The CDR3 consists of 14 residues. CDR1 SGHDT and CDR2 YYEEEE come from the germline V gene. V shed 4 bases, J shed 3 bases, and the junction held 5 bases outside the gene matches. CDR3 protein: CASSTTGGYTEAFF. DNA for the CDR3: TGTGCCAGCAGCACTACAGGGGGGTACACTGAAGCTTTCTTT.

The chain combines TRBV5-1 with TRBJ2-1, with 8 bases aligning to TRBD1. Trimming removed 0 bases from V and 8 bases from J; junction bases left unmatched: 7. The CDR3 spans 15 residues. From germline, CDR1 is SGHRS and CDR2 YFSETQ. DNA of the CDR3: TGCGCCAGCAGCTTGGGAAAGGGACAGGCGGATGAGCAGTTCTTC. It codes for CASSLGKGQADEQFF.

The gene calls are TRBV27 and TRBJ2-3; 15 nucleotides line up with TRBD2. CDR3 size: 20 residues. Losses at the gene ends were 5 bases for V and 0 bases for J; bases not matched to a gene: 12. Germline values: CDR1 MNHEY, CDR2 SMNVEV (reference sequence). CDR3 protein: CASSPGTSGRSKYSTDTQYF. DNA for the CDR3: TGTGCCAGCAGTCCCGGGACTAGCGGGAGGTCTAAATATAGCACAGATACGCAGTATTTT.

This chain links TRBV6-1 with TRBJ1-5; possible D gene TRBD1, 5 bases. The CDR3 extends over 16 amino acids. Per the germline V gene, CDR1 is MNHNS and CDR2 is SASEGT. V was shortened by 3 bases and J by 0 bases, with 12 bases between the two germline ends. The CDR3 DNA reads TGTGCCAGCAGTGAGTGGGGACTATATAGCAATCAGCCCCAGCATTTT. This codes for CASSEWGLYSNQPQHF.

V usage is TRBV7-9 and J usage is TRBJ1-4; TRBD1 aligns across 7 bases. V was pared by 4 bases and J by 3 bases, with 11 bases of the junction left unmatched. The CDR3 runs 17 residues. The germline CDR1 and CDR2 sequences are SEHNR and FQNEAQ (reference sequence). The CDR3: CASSSSYTGVANEKLFF. CDR3 coding DNA: TGTGCCAGCAGCTCGTCCTATACAGGGGTGGCTAATGAAAAACTGTTTTTT.

The genes are TRBV7-6 and TRBJ1-1, with 7 bases matching TRBD1. The length of the CDR3 is 14 residues. The V gene's germline CDR1 is SGHVS and CDR2 FNYEAQ. V lost 2 bases to trimming and J lost 4 bases; unmatched junction nucleotides: 4. The CDR3 loop reads CASSLRGQGTEAFF. The CDR3 DNA follows: TGTGCCAGCAGCTTAAGGGGGCAGGGCACTGAAGCTTTCTTT.

The CDR3 sequence: CASSLARRTVGNNEKLFF. CDR3 nucleotide sequence: TGTGCCAGCAGCCTAGCAAGGAGGACAGTAGGCAATAATGAAAAACTGTTTTTT. The chain is built from TRBV5-6 and TRBJ1-4, with D maybe TRBD1 (6 bases). V was trimmed by 4 bases and J by 4 bases, leaving 23 bases between them. The CDR3 spans 18 residues. Germline V CDR1 and CDR2: SGHDT, YYEEEE.

This chain uses TRBV6-1 with TRBJ1-2, with 8 bases aligning to TRBD1. Germline V CDR1 and CDR2: MNHNS, SASEGT. The CDR3 spans 13 residues. With 11 bases clipped from V and 4 bases from J, the junction kept 9 bases outside the gene matches. Written as DNA, the CDR3 is TGTGCCGTACGCGGACAGGGTATCTATGGCTACACCTTC. Encoded protein: CAVRGQGIYGYTF.

The chain links TRBV19 to TRBJ2-2; TRBD2 might be the D (5 bases). CDR3 length equals 15 residues. Looked up from germline, CDR1 is LNHDA and CDR2 is SQIVND (reference sequence). V lost 10 bases and J 4 bases, leaving 19 bases between the germline ends. This CDR3 reads CATGEGSRSTGELFF. CDR3 coding DNA: TGTGCCACCGGGGAAGGGAGTAGGTCCACCGGGGAGCTGTTTTTT.

This clone was found once. The chain joins TRBV27 to TRBJ1-1; D remains unclear. Germline V gene sequence: CDR1 MNHEY, CDR2 SMNVEV (reference sequence). CDR3 length equals 16 residues. Trimming removed 0 bases from V and 3 bases from J, with 14 bases in between. CDR3 loop: CASSLSEKYWDTEAFF. For the CDR3, the DNA is TGTGCCAGCAGTTTATCGGAGAAATATTGGGACACTGAAGCTTTCTTT.

The CDR3 DNA reads as TGTGCCAGCAGCTTAGGACGGGGGGTCACAGATACGCAGTATTTT. Protein sequence: CASSLGRGVTDTQYF. This rearrangement joins TRBV7-9 to TRBJ2-3; 7 nucleotides line up with TRBD2. Germline assignment: CDR1 SEHNR and CDR2 FQNEAQ (reference sequence). This CDR3 has 15 residues. The ends lost 1 base at V and 2 bases at J; junction bases unmatched: 3. Based on the CDR3 plus reference TRBV7-9 and TRBJ2-3, the full variable domain is DTGVSQNPRHKITKRGQNVTFRCDPISEHNRLYWYRQTLGQGPEFLTYFQNEAQLEKSRLLSDRFSAERPKGSFSTLEIQRTEQGDSAMYLCASSLGRGVTDTQYFGPGTRLTVL.

The rearrangement links TRBV5-1 to TRBJ1-2; D gene ambiguous. The CDR3 is made up of 13 amino acids. Germline lookup yields CDR1 SGHRS and CDR2 YFSETQ. The V and J ends lost 1 base and 6 bases respectively, with 10 bases between them. This chain's CDR3 is CASSLNRHDGYTF. CDR3 coding DNA: TGCGCCAGCAGCTTGAACAGACACGATGGCTACACCTTC.

CDR3 region: CASGADRAKAGELFF. Written as DNA, the CDR3 is TGTGCCAGCGGAGCGGACAGGGCGAAGGCCGGGGAGCTGTTTTTT. The V gene is TRBV6-6, the J gene TRBJ2-2; TRBD1 matches 8 bases. The germline gives CDR1 MNHNY, CDR2 SVGAGI (reference sequence). Trimming removed 8 bases from V and 6 bases from J; junction bases left unmatched: 11. The CDR3 runs to 15 residues.

The gene calls are TRBV18 and TRBJ1-3; tentatively, D is TRBD1 (6 bases). V lost 2 bases to trimming and J lost 1 base, with 9 bases between them. Germline-derived CDR1 and CDR2 are KGHSH and LQKENI. There are 15 residues in the CDR3. CDR3 in amino acids: CASSPVGGSGNTIYF. For the CDR3, the DNA is TGTGCCAGCTCACCAGTAGGGGGATCTGGAAACACCATATATTTT.

The DNA of the CDR3 is TGCGCCAGCAGCATGGACAGGGGAATCGCTGAAGCTTTCTTT. The encoded protein is CASSMDRGIAEAFF. This rearrangement joins TRBV5-1 to TRBJ1-1; 9 bases map to TRBD1. The junction had 7 bases not matched to a gene; V was cut back by 4 bases and J by 6 bases. The CDR3 totals 14 residues. From germline, CDR1 is SGHRS and CDR2 YFSETQ.